This TCR beta chain is drawn from a study of blood T cell repertoires in COVID-19. Across the study: PBMCs, B-cell-depleted T cells, or T cells provided the cDNA or gDNA that made up the material.

The CDR3 length is 13 residues. In germline, CDR1 is SGDLS, CDR2 YYNGEE. Trimming took 8 bases from V and 4 from J, leaving 10 bases between them. This clone showed up just a few times. Original data processing: Amplification of reference gene primers provided the estimated nucleated cell counts. Assay: immunoSEQ multiplex PCR; the TCRdb copy retains only in-frame clones and omits some. V and J calls and clone size are as listed in that table; D and trimming were resolved from the DNA. In the table there are roughly 220,000 clones, 65% to 85% of which are singletons. Sequenced material: peripheral blood. This receptor was identified in a woman between 55 and 75 years old with acute or convalescent COVID-19. J is TRBJ1-6 and V is TRBV9; D is ambiguous. The CDR3 DNA reads as TGTGCCAGTCAGAGGGATTATAATTCACCCCTCCACTTT. Protein product: CASQRDYNSPLHF. Filled out from reference TRBV9 and TRBJ1-6, the complete variable domain reads DSGVTQTPKHLITATGQRVTLRCSPRSGDLSVYWYQQSLDQGLQFLIQYYNGEERAKGNILERFSAQQFPDLHSELNLSSLELGDSALYFCASQRDYNSPLHFGNGTRLTVT.